A selection of T cell receptor beta chains follows, all from one sample in a study of blood T cell repertoires in COVID-19. This table comes from immunoSEQ multiplex PCR, and its TCRdb copy is limited to in-frame clones, with some not included. Of 280,000 or so clones in the sample, 70% to 90% were seen once. Sequencing was carried out using peripheral blood. The source is a woman aged 25 to 39 who had recovered from COVID-19. Both conserved end residues are part of each CDR3. D genes are given only for firm matches. Some rows have no size entry. The others give once, few or many, or a class for an expanded clone.

v_call	clone_size	d_call	j_call	cdr3_aa	cdr3_nt
TRBV3-1/TRBV3-2	NA	NA	TRBJ2-4	CASSPDFLAKNIQYF	TGTGCCAGCAGCCCGGACTTTCTAGCCAAAAACATTCAGTACTTC
TRBV12-3/TRBV12-4	NA	TRBD1	TRBJ2-1	CASRRDRYNEQFF	TGTGCCAGCAGACGGGACAGATACAATGAGCAGTTCTTC
TRBV19	once	TRBD1	TRBJ1-4	CASSMRTGDEKLFF	TGTGCCAGTAGTATGCGGACAGGTGATGAAAAACTGTTTTTT
TRBV6-2/TRBV6-3	NA	NA	TRBJ1-1	CASSYGWEGTEAFF	TGTGCCAGCAGTTACGGGTGGGAGGGTACTGAAGCTTTCTTT
TRBV2	many	NA	TRBJ1-2	CASSDAGAGGYTF	TGTGCCAGCAGTGATGCAGGGGCGGGTGGCTACACCTTC
TRBV24-1	NA	NA	TRBJ2-2	CATSDLGLAGTGELFF	TGTGCCACCAGTGATTTGGGGCTAGCTGGCACCGGGGAGCTGTTTTTT
TRBV27	NA	NA	TRBJ2-4	CASSLTTGGDIQYF	TGTGCCAGCAGTTTAACTACAGGGGGGGACATTCAGTACTTC
TRBV7-3	NA	TRBD2	TRBJ2-1	CASSLGTSVYNEQFF	TGTGCCAGCAGCTTGGGGACTAGCGTTTACAATGAGCAGTTCTTC
TRBV15	NA	TRBD2	TRBJ2-3	CATSSGEPVDTQYF	TGTGCCACCAGTAGCGGGGAGCCGGTAGATACGCAGTATTTT
TRBV14	NA	NA	TRBJ1-1	CASSQELGARMNTEAFF	TGTGCCAGCAGCCAAGAATTAGGGGCCCGCATGAACACTGAAGCTTTCTTT
TRBV5-1	NA	TRBD1	TRBJ1-2	CASSQGQSNYGYTF	TGCGCCAGCAGCCAGGGACAGTCTAACTATGGCTACACCTTC
TRBV19	NA	NA	TRBJ1-2	CASSLTNQGRRGYTF	TGTGCCAGTAGTTTAACAAACCAGGGGAGAAGAGGCTACACCTTC
TRBV6-5	NA	NA	TRBJ1-1	CATRESLRVEAFF	TGTGCCACCCGGGAGAGCCTGAGGGTTGAAGCTTTCTTT
TRBV5-4	few	NA	TRBJ2-2	CASNTGYTGELFF	TGTGCCAGCAATACAGGATACACCGGGGAGCTGTTTTTT
TRBV5-1	once	NA	TRBJ1-2	CASSLTFGEGWDGYTF	TGCGCCAGCAGTCTCACTTTCGGGGAAGGCTGGGATGGCTACACCTTC
TRBV28	NA	TRBD1	TRBJ2-1	CASSRDRGGVNEQFF	TGTGCCAGCAGCCGGGACAGGGGGGGGGTGAATGAGCAGTTCTTC
TRBV6-2/TRBV6-3	NA	TRBD1	TRBJ2-7	CASSYGDRSRSYEQYF	TGTGCCAGCAGTTACGGGGACAGGTCTCGCTCCTACGAGCAGTACTTC
TRBV9	NA	TRBD1	TRBJ1-3	CASSVADRGFGNTIYF	TGTGCCAGCAGCGTAGCTGACAGGGGATTTGGAAACACCATATATTTT
TRBV5-1	NA	TRBD1	TRBJ2-1	CASSKVGQRYNEQFF	TGCGCCAGCAGCAAAGTGGGACAGCGATACAATGAGCAGTTCTTC
TRBV7-2	NA	TRBD1	TRBJ2-7	CASSLPGQGRHEQYF	TGTGCCAGCAGCTTACCGGGACAGGGCCGTCACGAGCAGTACTTC
TRBV16	NA	NA	TRBJ1-4	CASSQSRGIPQEKLFF	TGTGCCAGCAGCCAATCGAGGGGGATTCCACAAGAAAAACTGTTTTTT
TRBV4-2	NA	TRBD1	TRBJ1-6	CASSLPQGGQNYNSPLHF	TGTGCCAGCAGCCTCCCCCAGGGGGGACAGAACTATAATTCACCCCTCCACTTT
TRBV5-6	NA	TRBD2	TRBJ2-7	CASSSPGLASFYEQYF	TGTGCCAGCAGCTCGCCCGGACTAGCATCCTTCTACGAGCAGTACTTC
TRBV27	NA	NA	TRBJ2-7	CASSSYGSYEQYF	TGTGCCAGCAGCTCGTACGGGTCTTACGAGCAGTACTTC
TRBV5-6	NA	TRBD2	TRBJ2-1	CASSLWGGGGNEQFF	TGTGCCAGCAGCTTGTGGGGGGGAGGTGGAAATGAGCAGTTCTTC
TRBV7-8	few	TRBD1	TRBJ2-7	CASSLEGQGYEQYF	TGTGCCAGCAGCTTAGAAGGACAGGGCTACGAGCAGTACTTC
TRBV5-8	NA	NA	TRBJ2-7	CASRPGNNYEQYF	TGTGCCTCTAGACCGGGAAACAACTACGAGCAGTACTTC
TRBV28	once	NA	TRBJ2-7	CASSLIATLFGHEQYF	TGTGCCAGCAGTTTAATCGCGACACTTTTTGGCCACGAGCAGTACTTC
TRBV7-2	once	TRBD1	TRBJ2-3	CASSLVGGDTDTQYF	TGTGCCAGCAGCTTAGTAGGGGGCGACACAGATACGCAGTATTTT
TRBV19	few	NA	TRBJ2-5	CASSMRFEETQYF	TGTGCCAGTAGTATGAGGTTCGAAGAGACCCAGTACTTC
TRBV29-1	few	NA	TRBJ1-1	CSVGGSATNPFF	TGCAGCGTCGGGGGGAGCGCGACAAACCCTTTCTTT
TRBV4-1	NA	TRBD2	TRBJ2-7	CASSQAPPGGSWGNEQYF	TGCGCCAGCAGCCAAGCCCCTCCGGGGGGTTCCTGGGGCAACGAGCAGTACTTC
TRBV5-1	NA	TRBD2	TRBJ2-3	CASRRTSGGADTQYF	TGCGCCAGCAGACGGACTAGCGGGGGGGCAGATACGCAGTATTTT
TRBV6-4	many	TRBD1	TRBJ2-1	CASSEVTGVNEQFF	TGTGCCAGCAGTGAGGTGACAGGGGTCAATGAGCAGTTCTTC
TRBV7-8	NA	NA	TRBJ2-7	CASSLVVGAEQYF	TGTGCCAGCAGCTTAGTTGTAGGGGCCGAGCAGTACTTC
TRBV9	once	TRBD1	TRBJ2-7	CASSATVGTVYEQYF	TGTGCCAGCAGCGCCACGGTAGGGACAGTCTACGAGCAGTACTTC
TRBV6-5	NA	TRBD1	TRBJ2-7	CASRQGSTLSEQYF	TGTGCCAGCAGACAGGGGTCCACCCTCTCGGAGCAGTACTTC
TRBV29-1	NA	TRBD1	TRBJ1-2	CSVAGTGSSYGYTF	TGCAGCGTAGCCGGGACAGGGAGCAGCTATGGCTACACCTTC
TRBV28	NA	NA	TRBJ2-7	CASTNEVIYEQYF	TGTGCCAGCACCAACGAGGTCATCTACGAGCAGTACTTC
TRBV30	NA	NA	TRBJ1-4	CAWSVPFGGGTNEKLFF	TGTGCCTGGAGTGTACCCTTTGGGGGGGGTACAAATGAAAAACTGTTTTTT
TRBV4-2	NA	TRBD1	TRBJ2-1	CASSQPGTDNEQFF	TGTGCCAGCAGCCAACCCGGGACAGACAATGAGCAGTTCTTC
TRBV24-1	NA	TRBD1	TRBJ2-3	CATRTTGADTQYF	TGTGCCACCAGGACGACAGGGGCAGATACGCAGTATTTT
TRBV30	NA	NA	TRBJ2-3	CAWRERWRVRPDTQYF	TGTGCCTGGAGAGAAAGGTGGAGGGTACGGCCAGATACGCAGTATTTT
TRBV6-5	NA	TRBD1	TRBJ1-2	CASTRAETGYGYTF	TGTGCCAGCACCAGAGCCGAGACAGGGTATGGCTACACCTTC
TRBV7-3	NA	NA	TRBJ2-3	CASSPSSLTDTQYF	TGTGCCAGCAGCCCTTCTAGCCTCACAGATACGCAGTATTTT
TRBV5-1	NA	TRBD1	TRBJ2-7	CASSLGQGNEQYF	TGCGCCAGCAGCTTGGGACAGGGAAACGAGCAGTACTTC
TRBV2	NA	NA	TRBJ1-4	CASSWDTPNEKLFF	TGTGCCAGCAGTTGGGACACCCCGAATGAAAAACTGTTTTTT
TRBV6-6	NA	NA	TRBJ1-1	CASSYAENTEAFF	TGTGCCAGCAGTTACGCGGAGAACACTGAAGCTTTCTTT
TRBV2	NA	TRBD1	TRBJ1-4	CASSPGQVGEKLFF	TGTGCCAGCAGTCCGGGACAGGTGGGGGAAAAACTGTTTTTT
TRBV7-8	NA	TRBD1	TRBJ2-7	CASSLTGGDEQYF	TGTGCCAGCAGCCTGACAGGGGGGGACGAGCAGTACTTC
TRBV7-3	NA	NA	TRBJ1-1	CASSSGRNTEAFF	TGTGCCAGCAGCTCCGGGAGGAACACTGAAGCTTTCTTT
TRBV18	NA	NA	TRBJ2-2	CASSSFTGELFF	TGTGCCAGCTCGTCATTCACCGGGGAGCTGTTTTTT
TRBV5-1	NA	NA	TRBJ1-4	CASSLSGANEKLFF	TGCGCCAGCAGCTTGTCAGGGGCTAATGAAAAACTGTTTTTT